Following are 28 T cell receptor beta chains from one sample sequenced in a study of Ad26.COV2.S vaccination and SARS-CoV-2 variants (dated by TCRdb to the early 2020s). Library preparation used the immunoSEQ multiplex PCR assay. This is the immuneACCESS table as TCRdb keeps it, with only in-frame sequences that have V and J called. A part of the clones is gone; compared with another copy, unresolved V genes explain less than half, and the rest is unexplained. In all, the sample holds a few hundred thousand clones, and less than 95% of those were seen once. The ten most abundant clones make up about 4.1% of the sample. The sample's treatment or condition label, decoded: some 19 received Ad26.COV2.S at low or high dose, single or two shots; 5 received placebo; per-sample allocation not given. For vaccine and placebo recipients, the sequenced repertoires came from samples collected on day 63 after the first injection.

The input for sequencing was peripheral blood, taken in a trial of Ad26.COV2.S vaccine versus placebo. These receptors were collected from a person aged 18-65 years who received the Ad26.COV2.S COVID-19 vaccine or a placebo.

The rearrangement joins TRBV5-6 to TRBJ1-1, with D uncertain. This CDR3 has 14 amino acids. V lost 4 bases, J lost 1 base, and 11 bases lay in between. Germline V lookup: CDR1 SGHDT, CDR2 YYEEEE. CDR3 nucleotides: TGTGCCAGCAGCCTCCTGCAGCCGAACACTGAAGCTTTCTTT. It yields the protein CASSLLQPNTEAFF.

Only a few counts were recorded for this clone. This chain joins TRBV24-1 and TRBJ2-2; 8 bases are a match to TRBD2. In germline, CDR1 is KGHDR, CDR2 SFDVKD. With 4 bases clipped from V and 7 bases from J, the junction kept 7 bases outside the gene matches. The length of the CDR3 is 15 residues. CDR3 protein: CATSEGAGEVGELFF. The CDR3 region has the DNA TGTGCCACCAGTGAGGGAGCGGGAGAGGTCGGGGAGCTGTTTTTT.

This sequence joins TRBV7-9 and TRBJ1-1; a possible D gene is TRBD1 (5 bases). Germline loops: CDR1 SEHNR, CDR2 FQNEAQ (reference sequence). CDR3 length: 13 residues. V was clipped by 1 base and J by 9 bases, with 12 bases between them. This chain's CDR3 is CASSLGTQGKAFF. Here the CDR3 DNA reads TGTGCCAGCAGCTTAGGGACCCAGGGTAAAGCTTTCTTT.

The chain carries TRBV2 and TRBJ2-7; TRBD2 matches at 14 bases. CDR1 SNHLY and CDR2 FYNNEI come from the germline V gene. CDR3 length equals 17 residues. The junction had 8 bases not matched to a gene; V was cut back by 1 base and J by 6 bases. The chain's CDR3 is CASSEGNRLAGGFEQYF. CDR3 nucleotides: TGTGCCAGCAGTGAAGGCAACAGACTAGCGGGAGGGTTCGAGCAGTACTTC.

This rearrangement joins TRBV20-1 to TRBJ2-7, with 12 bases that match TRBD2. The germline V gene encodes CDR1 DFQATT and CDR2 SNEGSKA (reference sequence). The V gene end was trimmed by 3 bases and the J gene end by 4 bases; junction bases not matched to a gene: 16. CDR3 length: 18 amino acids. The CDR3 coding sequence is TGCAGTGCTAGTCCGGAGAGTGCTAGCGGGAGGGTTATTTACGAGCAGTACTTC. This sequence encodes CSASPESASGRVIYEQYF.

This chain links TRBV5-1 with TRBJ1-2; possibly TRBD1 for D (5 bases). The CDR3 runs 13 residues. Trimming pared 1 base from V and 6 bases from J, leaving 10 bases between. CDR1 is SGHRS, CDR2 YFSETQ, per germline. The CDR3 reads CASSLSQGDGYTF. The CDR3 DNA sequence: TGCGCCAGCAGCTTGTCCCAGGGCGATGGCTACACCTTC.

This chain connects TRBV9 to TRBJ2-3, with D unclear. The CDR3 sequence is 15 residues long. In germline, CDR1 is SGDLS, CDR2 YYNGEE. Trimming removed 0 bases from V and 0 bases from J, with 8 bases in between. The CDR3 DNA is TGTGCCAGCAGCGTAGTCAGCAGAAGCACAGATACGCAGTATTTT. Residues: CASSVVSRSTDTQYF.

The rearrangement links TRBV5-6 to TRBJ2-2; 12 bases agree with TRBD1. The CDR3 is made up of 18 amino acids. The trim removed 4 bases at V and 7 bases at J, leaving 14 bases unmatched. Per the germline V gene, CDR1 is SGHDT and CDR2 is YYEEEE. The CDR3 loop is CASSTSPPGQGAFGELFF. The CDR3 DNA reads TGTGCCAGCAGCACGAGCCCCCCGGGACAGGGGGCATTCGGGGAGCTGTTTTTT. The full variable domain, its missing parts supplied by reference TRBV5-6 and TRBJ2-2, is DAGVTQSPTHLIKTRGQQVTLRCSPKSGHDTVSWYQQALGQGPQFIFQYYEEEERQRGNFPDRFSGHQFPNYSSELNVNALLLGDSALYLCASSTSPPGQGAFGELFFGEGSRLTVL.

The rearrangement uses TRBV9 and TRBJ2-7; the match to TRBD1 covers 9 bases. Germline CDR1 and CDR2: SGDLS and YYNGEE. V dropped 5 bases and J dropped 3; count of bases not matched to a gene: 9. The CDR3 totals 15 residues. As DNA, the CDR3 is TGTGCCAGCAGTGAGGGCACAGGGGGCTTCTACGAGCAGTACTTC. Its protein product is CASSEGTGGFYEQYF.

The chain couples TRBV4-1 to TRBJ1-2; a possible D gene is TRBD1 (5 bases). Germline V lookup: CDR1 MGHRA, CDR2 YSYEKL. Trimming removed 0 bases at V and 5 bases at J, with 13 bases between. The CDR3 runs to 15 residues. The CDR3 region has the DNA TGCGCCAGCAGCCAAGAGATTTCAGGGTATTATGGCTACACCTTC. Translated: CASSQEISGYYGYTF.

This rearrangement joins TRBV28 to TRBJ2-1; 14 bases are a match to TRBD2. Germline V gene lookup returns CDR1 MDHEN and CDR2 SYDVKM. CDR3 size: 14 residues. V shed 10 bases, J shed 16 bases, and the junction held 15 bases outside the gene matches. CDR3 loop: CATMIPGLAGVYFF. Written as DNA, the CDR3 is TGTGCCACCATGATTCCGGGACTAGCGGGAGTATACTTCTTC.

CDR3 residues: CASSQDGDGYTF. In nucleotides, the CDR3 is TGTGCCAGCTCACAGGACGGAGATGGCTACACCTTC. The rearrangement uses TRBV18 and TRBJ1-2; D is unresolved. Per the germline V gene, CDR1 is KGHSH and CDR2 is LQKENI. V gave up 4 bases and J gave up 6 bases, with 9 bases separating them. This CDR3 is built from 12 residues.

The chain couples TRBV9 to TRBJ2-7; 9 positions agree with TRBD1. This CDR3 has 15 residues. Trimming at V came to 0 bases and at J to 5 bases, leaving 6 bases not matched to a gene. From germline, CDR1 is SGDLS and CDR2 YYNGEE. Here the CDR3 DNA reads TGTGCCAGCAGCGTAGATAGTACAGGGGGCGACGAGCAGTACTTC. This sequence encodes CASSVDSTGGDEQYF.

The gene calls are TRBV19 and TRBJ1-5; D is ambiguous. From germline, CDR1 is LNHDA and CDR2 SQIVND (reference sequence). The CDR3 has 16 residues. The V gene lost 3 bases and the J gene lost 6 bases, with 18 bases spanning the gap. The CDR3 loop reads CASSMTRPSLSQPQHF. The CDR3 nucleotides are TGTGCCAGTAGTATGACCAGGCCGAGTCTGAGTCAGCCCCAGCATTTT.

The V and J genes are TRBV7-8 and TRBJ2-7; TRBD1 agrees at 9 bases. The CDR3 covers 15 residues. J lost 5 bases, V lost 0 bases, and 5 bases had no gene match. Germline-derived CDR1 and CDR2 are SGHVS and FQNEAQ. The CDR3: CASSLAGTGSNEQYF. CDR3 nucleotide sequence: TGTGCCAGCAGCTTAGCCGGGACAGGGAGCAACGAGCAGTACTTC.

J is TRBJ2-5 and V is TRBV18; 9 nucleotides agree with TRBD2. Losses at the gene ends were 2 bases for V and 0 bases for J; bases not matched to a gene: 7. The CDR3 sequence is 17 residues long. Germline CDR1 reads KGHSH; CDR2 reads LQKENI. The CDR3 reads CASSPRGLAGYQETQYF. The CDR3 DNA reads TGTGCCAGCTCACCAAGGGGGCTAGCGGGATACCAAGAGACCCAGTACTTC.

The chain has TRBV7-9 and TRBJ2-2; D remains ambiguous. V was clipped by 1 base and J by 1 base, with 4 bases between them. Germline-derived CDR1 and CDR2 are SEHNR and FQNEAQ (reference sequence). The CDR3 totals 14 residues. CDR3 coding DNA: TGTGCCAGCAGCTTAGGACAGAACACCGGGGAGCTGTTTTTT. Its protein is CASSLGQNTGELFF.

The V call is TRBV7-2, the J call TRBJ2-1, with TRBD2 matching over 9 bases. Losses at the gene ends were 2 bases for V and 9 bases for J; bases not matched to a gene: 8. Germline values: CDR1 SGHTA, CDR2 FQGNSA. This CDR3 contains 15 residues. CDR3 nucleotide sequence: TGTGCCAGCAGCTTAACGCGGGAGGGCCCTCCTGAGCAGTTCTTC. Translated, it gives CASSLTREGPPEQFF.

This sequence joins TRBV5-4 and TRBJ2-7; 7 bases agree with TRBD2. Germline V gene lookup returns CDR1 SGHNT and CDR2 YYREEE (reference sequence). This CDR3 has 13 amino acids. Germline trimming cut 3 bases from V and 3 bases from J; bases unmatched to any gene: 3. The CDR3 DNA follows: TGTGCCAGCAGCTCAGCGGGACTCTACGAGCAGTACTTC. Translated: CASSSAGLYEQYF.

The V and J genes are TRBV7-9 and TRBJ1-3; TRBD1 is a possible D gene (5 bases). The CDR3 has 16 residues. The germline gives CDR1 SEHNR, CDR2 FQNEAQ (reference sequence). The ends were cut back, 4 bases at V and 0 bases at J, with 13 bases in the middle. CDR3 nucleotides: TGTGCCAGCAGCTCCGTTGGGGGACTCTCTGGAAACACCATATATTTT. It encodes CASSSVGGLSGNTIYF.

The V gene is TRBV14, the J gene TRBJ2-3, with 10 bases fitting TRBD1. The length of the CDR3 is 15 residues. Germline V gene lookup returns CDR1 SGHDN and CDR2 FVKESK. V was clipped by 3 bases and J by 4 bases; unmatched bases: 4. CDR3 sequence reads: CASSQGQGRSDTQYF. The DNA of the CDR3 is TGTGCCAGCAGCCAGGGACAGGGGAGGTCAGATACGCAGTATTTT.

The genes are TRBV4-1 and TRBJ2-7; 7 nucleotides align to TRBD1. The CDR3 spans 16 residues. Germline V lookup: CDR1 MGHRA, CDR2 YSYEKL. Trimming took 2 bases from V and 0 from J; bases not matched to a gene: 7. The CDR3 sequence: CASSQTRTGNSYEQYF. CDR3 bases: TGCGCCAGCAGCCAAACCAGGACAGGAAACTCCTACGAGCAGTACTTC.

J is TRBJ1-1 and V is TRBV10-2, with D maybe TRBD1 (5 bases). Trimming removed 5 bases from V and 3 bases from J, with 13 bases in between. Germline lookup yields CDR1 WSHSY and CDR2 SAAADI. The length of the CDR3 is 14 residues. The CDR3 bases are TGCGCCAGCAGTAATGGGGCAGGCGACACTGAAGCTTTCTTT. Protein: CASSNGAGDTEAFF.

The V call is TRBV21-1, the J call TRBJ1-4; the D call of TRBD1 is as the table states it, not checked on the DNA. TRBV21-1 is recorded as a pseudogene. The CDR3 runs 16 residues. DNA of the CDR3: TGTGCCAGATCACACCGGGACAGGGATCCAGGTGAAAAACTGTTTTTT. Translation gives CARSHRDRDPGEKLFF.

The chain combines TRBV14 with TRBJ2-5; the D gene is possibly TRBD1 (7 bases). The V gene lost 4 bases and the J gene lost 4 bases, with 13 bases spanning the gap. Looked up from germline, CDR1 is SGHDN and CDR2 is FVKESK. CDR3 length: 14 amino acids. CDR3 nucleotide sequence: TGTGCCAGCAGCCCCAGGGGGGTCGGAGAGACCCAGTACTTC. This sequence encodes CASSPRGVGETQYF.

The chain employs TRBV28 and TRBJ2-7; D may be TRBD2 (5 bases). The germline V and J ends were trimmed by 5 bases and 0 bases, with 11 bases remaining between them. The CDR3 has 14 amino acids. Germline lookup yields CDR1 MDHEN and CDR2 SYDVKM. The CDR3 sequence: CASSPKGVSYEQYF. The CDR3 DNA is TGTGCCAGCAGTCCCAAGGGAGTCTCCTACGAGCAGTACTTC.

The gene calls are TRBV18 and TRBJ2-7; the D is unclear. With 0 bases removed from V and 2 bases from J, the gap between germline ends came to 8 bases. This CDR3 region has 14 residues. Germline V gene sequence: CDR1 KGHSH, CDR2 LQKENI. The CDR3 loop reads CASSPPFETYEQYF. Here the CDR3 DNA reads TGTGCCAGCTCACCACCGTTCGAAACCTACGAGCAGTACTTC. Together with reference TRBV18 and TRBJ2-7, the CDR3 gives the full variable domain: NAGVMQNPRHLVRRRGQEARLRCSPMKGHSHVYWYRQLPEEGLKFMVYLQKENIIDESGMPKERFSAEFPKEGPSILRIQQVVRGDSAAYFCASSPPFETYEQYFGPGTRLTVT.

V and J are TRBV9 and TRBJ2-5, with a possible D match to TRBD2 (6 bases). Trimming left V 0 bases short and J 2 bases short, with 11 bases between. The CDR3 has 15 residues. From germline, CDR1 is SGDLS and CDR2 YYNGEE. CDR3 DNA: TGTGCCAGCAGCGTAGGGCGGGGAATTCAAGAGACCCAGTACTTC. Translated, it gives CASSVGRGIQETQYF.